These T cell receptor beta chains were read from a single sample in a study of identical twins. TCRdb reprocessed the 5' RACE reads with MiXCR, giving one entry per CDR3 protein. The sample carries approximately 190,000 distinct CDR3 sequences, around a sixth recorded once. These same records also appear under a second study, on T cells expressing NK-cell markers.

Sequencing was done on a sample of CD8+ T cells sorted from blood. Receptors were obtained from a woman under 30 in good health. Both conserved end residues are part of each CDR3. The D gene is left open where the match is weak. A clone size is listed for some rows: how often the clone was seen (once, few, many), or a class if it is expanded.

NA TRBJ2-5 12 few TRBV7-9 TGTGCCAGTCTCTCAGAGGAAGAGACCCAGTACTTC CASLSEEETQYF
TRBD1 TRBJ2-2 17 NA TRBV7-8 TGTGCCAGCTCAAAAGACAGGGCCGTCTCTTGGACCGGGGAGCTGTTTTTT CASSKDRAVSWTGELFF
NA TRBJ1-1 13 NA TRBV6-5 TGTGCCAGCAGTTACTCCGCGGTCACTGAAGCTTTCTTT CASSYSAVTEAFF
NA TRBJ2-4 15 few TRBV4-3 TGCGCCAGCAGCCAAGGGTATATAGCCAAAAACATTCAGTACTTC CASSQGYIAKNIQYF
NA TRBJ2-3 13 many TRBV12-3/TRBV12-4 TGTGCCAGCAGTTTTGATAGCACAGATACGCAGTATTTT CASSFDSTDTQYF
NA TRBJ2-2 15 NA TRBV6-5 TGTGCCAGCAGCTACCCCCTCGGGTTTGGCGGGGAGCTGTTTTTT CASSYPLGFGGELFF
TRBD2 TRBJ2-1 15 few TRBV11-3 TGTGCCAGCAGCTCTCACTCCGGGACTAGAAATGAGCAGTTCTTC CASSSHSGTRNEQFF
NA TRBJ2-2 17 NA TRBV13 TGTGCCAGCACCCCCAAGGCTAGCGTATGGGACACCGGGGAGCTGTTTTTT CASTPKASVWDTGELFF
NA TRBJ1-2 18 few TRBV4-2 TGTGCCAGCAGCCAAGATCTTAACTGGCGACGGGGAGTCTATGGCTACACCTTC CASSQDLNWRRGVYGYTF
NA TRBJ2-3 15 NA TRBV20-1 TGCAGTGCTAGAGATTCACCCCCGGGGGTGGATACGCAGTATTTT CSARDSPPGVDTQYF
NA TRBJ2-7 14 few TRBV9 TGTGCCAGCAGCCCCGGGACTCCTGGGGGTGAGCAGTACTTC CASSPGTPGGEQYF
NA TRBJ2-7 14 NA TRBV11-3 TGTGCCAGCAGCCCTTCTATCCATCCCTACGAGCAGTACTTC CASSPSIHPYEQYF
NA TRBJ2-2 14 many TRBV19 TGTGCCAGTAGCGAGCCCAGGGACACCGGGGAGCTGTTTTTT CASSEPRDTGELFF
NA TRBJ2-7 13 NA TRBV27 TGTGCCAGCAGTTCGGGACGCCCGTACGAGCAGTACTTC CASSSGRPYEQYF
NA TRBJ2-7 14 few TRBV5-6 TGTGCCAGCAGCTTTATGATCAGGCCCGGGGAGCAGTACTTC CASSFMIRPGEQYF
NA TRBJ2-5 14 medium-sized TRBV12-3/TRBV12-4 TGTGCCAGCAGCCCCATAGGCGGCCAAGAGACCCAGTACTTC CASSPIGGQETQYF
NA TRBJ2-1 16 few TRBV12-3/TRBV12-4 TGTGCCAGCAGACCGGGGGCGGACAGAGTCGGCAATGAGCAGTTCTTC CASRPGADRVGNEQFF
NA TRBJ2-1 17 few TRBV20-1 TGCAGTGCTAACGGGGCGGTCCTGGATGGCTCCTACAATGAGCAGTTCTTC CSANGAVLDGSYNEQFF
TRBD2 TRBJ2-1 15 few TRBV29-1 TGCAGCGTTGCTGGGACTAGCGGGACTGGCAATGAGCAGTTCTTC CSVAGTSGTGNEQFF
NA TRBJ1-2 16 NA TRBV4-3 TGCGCCAGTTCTCCGGGACGGATAGACTTATACTATGGCTACACCTTC CASSPGRIDLYYGYTF
NA TRBJ2-7 14 many TRBV10-1 TGCGCCAGCAGCCGGGACATGAGCTCCTACGAGCAGTACTTC CASSRDMSSYEQYF
NA TRBJ2-3 15 few TRBV21-1 TGTGCCAGCAGCAAAGTGGAGGGGGTGGAAAATACGCAGTATTTT CASSKVEGVENTQYF
NA TRBJ2-2 13 once TRBV29-1 TGCAGCGTTGACTTCAGTTACACCGGGGAGCTGTTTTTT CSVDFSYTGELFF
TRBD1 TRBJ2-7 16 NA TRBV7-9 TGTGCCAGCAGCACCCCAGCCGGACAGGGGGACTACGAGCAGTACTTC CASSTPAGQGDYEQYF
TRBD1 TRBJ2-1 16 few TRBV20-1 TGCAGTGCTAGAGACCCTGGGGGGACAGGGTTTAATGAGCAGTTCTTC CSARDPGGTGFNEQFF
TRBD2 TRBJ2-1 14 few TRBV2 TGTGCCAGCAGCGGACTAGCGGGAAGGAATGAGCAGTTCTTC CASSGLAGRNEQFF
NA TRBJ2-5 12 NA TRBV6-2/TRBV6-3 TGTGCCAGCACCCCCGACAGGGAGACCCAGTACTTC CASTPDRETQYF
NA TRBJ1-6 15 NA TRBV9 TGTGCCAGCAGCGCCCCAGGGGTGGTTAATTCACCCCTCCACTTT CASSAPGVVNSPLHF
NA TRBJ2-3 13 few TRBV29-1 TGCAGCGTTGTTTTTGGACCCACAGATACGCAGTATTTT CSVVFGPTDTQYF